These T cell receptor beta chains were read from a single sample in a study of T cells in Graves' hyperthyroidism and ophthalmopathy. TCRdb re-analysed the multiplex PCR reads in MiXCR, keeping a single row per CDR3 protein. The table has hundreds of thousands of distinct CDR3 sequences, roughly 14% seen once. The specimen sequenced was blood. These receptors were obtained from a woman in her fifties or sixties with Graves' ophthalmopathy. Both conserved end residues are part of each CDR3. A D gene is named only where the DNA matches it firmly. Rows give clone size only sometimes, using once, few, many, or a class for an expanded clone.

length | J | V | size | D | CDR3 | DNA
17 | TRBJ1-1 | TRBV5-6 | many | TRBD1 | CASSLEGQRTLNTEAFF | TGTGCCAGCAGCTTGGAGGGACAGCGAACCCTGAACACTGAAGCTTTCTTT
15 | TRBJ1-4 | TRBV3-1 | . | . | CASSLGTLPNEKLFF | TGTGCCAGCAGCCTAGGGACACTCCCAAATGAAAAACTGTTTTTT
13 | TRBJ1-2 | TRBV29-1 | . | TRBD1 | CSVWTGSNYGYTF | TGCAGCGTCTGGACAGGGTCTAACTATGGCTACACCTTC
15 | TRBJ2-3 | TRBV5-6 | . | TRBD2 | CASKEAGARTDTQYF | TGTGCCAGCAAGGAGGCGGGAGCGAGAACAGATACGCAGTATTTT
13 | TRBJ2-1 | TRBV24-1 | . | TRBD2 | CATSGTSGTWQFF | TGTGCCACCAGTGGGACTAGCGGGACCTGGCAGTTCTTC
16 | TRBJ2-5 | TRBV7-2 | many | TRBD2 | CASSSRLAGGQETQYF | TGTGCCAGCAGCTCCAGACTAGCGGGAGGGCAAGAGACCCAGTACTTC
18 | TRBJ1-3 | TRBV6-5 | . | . | CASSYRSVGGAYGNTIYF | TGTGCCAGCAGTTACCGCTCGGTGGGGGGGGCATATGGAAACACCATATATTTT
13 | TRBJ1-5 | TRBV20-1 | . | . | CSAWTEAGQPQHF | TGCAGTGCTTGGACAGAGGCCGGACAGCCCCAGCATTTT
14 | TRBJ2-2 | TRBV29-1 | many | TRBD1 | CSVSTGTGHGELFF | TGCAGCGTTTCCACCGGGACAGGGCACGGGGAGCTGTTTTTT
15 | TRBJ2-1 | TRBV20-1 | many | . | CSARGGLLAYNEQFF | TGCAGTGCTAGGGGGGGCCTGTTGGCCTACAATGAGCAGTTCTTC
17 | TRBJ2-1 | TRBV7-6 | many | TRBD2 | CASSLIAGGSSYNEQFF | TGTGCCAGCAGCTTAATAGCGGGAGGTTCCTCCTACAATGAGCAGTTCTTC
15 | TRBJ1-4 | TRBV20-1 | . | . | CSASDAQDTNEKLFF | TGCAGTGCTAGCGACGCCCAGGATACTAATGAAAAACTGTTTTTT
13 | TRBJ2-1 | TRBV18 | many | . | CASSPREEDEQFF | TGTGCCAGCTCACCACGGGAAGAGGATGAGCAGTTCTTC
18 | TRBJ2-1 | TRBV5-1 | . | TRBD2 | CASSWGLAGGPGDNEQFF | TGCGCCAGCAGCTGGGGACTAGCGGGAGGGCCCGGAGACAATGAGCAGTTCTTC
14 | TRBJ1-1 | TRBV11-3 | many | . | CASSLGGARTEAFF | TGTGCCAGCAGCTTAGGGGGGGCCAGAACTGAAGCTTTCTTT
16 | TRBJ1-5 | TRBV19 | . | TRBD1 | CASSTGTGYSNQPQHF | TGTGCCAGTAGTACCGGGACAGGATATAGCAATCAGCCCCAGCATTTT
16 | TRBJ2-3 | TRBV18 | once | . | CASSPPGPKGTDTQYF | TGTGCCAGCTCACCACCTGGACCGAAAGGCACAGATACGCAGTATTTT
15 | TRBJ2-7 | TRBV7-9 | many | . | CASSLVRGGAYEQYF | TGTGCCAGCAGCTTAGTTCGTGGAGGCGCCTACGAGCAGTACTTC
14 | TRBJ2-7 | TRBV2 | many | . | CASSLSGPSYEQYF | TGTGCCAGCAGTCTTAGCGGACCGTCCTACGAGCAGTACTTC
18 | TRBJ2-5 | TRBV28 | many | TRBD2 | CASSLLSGVAGLKETQYF | TGTGCCAGCAGTTTACTGTCGGGAGTAGCGGGATTGAAAGAGACCCAGTACTTC
14 | TRBJ2-4 | TRBV6-2/TRBV6-3 | many | . | CASSYQARGDIQYF | TGTGCCAGCAGTTATCAGGCGAGAGGGGACATTCAGTACTTC
13 | TRBJ1-2 | TRBV2 | many | . | CASSEPGYYGYTF | TGTGCCAGCAGTGAACCAGGGTATTATGGCTACACCTTC
15 | TRBJ2-1 | TRBV5-5 | many | TRBD2 | CASRELTSGSNEQFF | TGTGCCAGCAGGGAACTGACTAGCGGGAGCAATGAGCAGTTCTTC